One and the same sample provided the 28 T cell receptor beta chains below, sequenced in a study of radiotherapy plus CTLA-4 blockade in lung cancer. The repertoire was sequenced with immunoSEQ multiplex PCR; TCRdb's copy has only in-frame clones and lacks some. The sample lists 14,000 to 15,000 clones, roughly 72% occurring once. The specimen was peripheral blood, collected from a patient treated with radiotherapy plus ipilimumab. Receptors were obtained from a human donor with non-small cell lung cancer whose response to radiotherapy plus ipilimumab could not be evaluated.

The J gene is TRBJ1-1, the V gene TRBV5-1; D remains ambiguous. This CDR3 is built from 13 residues. The ends were cut back, 5 bases at V and 1 base at J, with 9 bases in the middle. Germline CDR1 SGHRS, CDR2 YFSETQ. The CDR3 is CASRERWNTEAFF. The CDR3 DNA follows: TGCGCCAGCAGAGAACGGTGGAACACTGAAGCTTTCTTT.

The rearrangement joins TRBV4-1 to TRBJ2-7, with 10 positions matching TRBD1. V lost 3 bases to trimming and J lost 5 bases; unmatched junction nucleotides: 7. This CDR3 contains 15 residues. The germline CDR1 and CDR2 sequences are MGHRA and YSYEKL. CDR3 nucleotide sequence: TGCGCCAGCAGCCAGCCTGGGACAGGGGACCACGAGCAGTACTTC. This codes for CASSQPGTGDHEQYF.

The V call is TRBV5-1, the J call TRBJ1-5; 8 bases are shared with TRBD1. V lost 0 bases, J lost 7 bases, and 0 bases stayed unmatched. Germline assignment: CDR1 SGHRS and CDR2 YFSETQ. The CDR3 sequence is 13 residues long. The CDR3 loop reads CASSLGQGQPQHF. The CDR3 nucleotides are TGCGCCAGCAGCTTGGGACAGGGGCAGCCCCAGCATTTT.

J is TRBJ1-6 and V is TRBV5-1; a weak D match, TRBD1 (5 bases). The CDR3 totals 16 residues. Germline V gives CDR1 SGHRS, CDR2 YFSETQ. The V end lost 4 bases, the J end lost 0 bases, and 11 bases lay between the germline ends. CDR3: CASSRDSSSYNSPLHF. CDR3 in DNA: TGCGCCAGCAGCCGGGACTCTAGCTCCTATAATTCACCCCTCCACTTT.

This chain uses TRBV2 with TRBJ1-1, with D maybe TRBD1 (5 bases). The CDR3 runs to 13 residues. Between the trimmed V and J ends, which lost 10 bases and 1 base, there was a span of 13 bases. CDR1 SNHLY and CDR2 FYNNEI come from the germline V gene. The CDR3 DNA is TGTGCCACCCGCGGGGGGTCGAACACTGAAGCTTTCTTT. Residues: CATRGGSNTEAFF.

The J gene is TRBJ2-5, the V gene TRBV5-1; D uncertain. Germline V gives CDR1 SGHRS, CDR2 YFSETQ. The V gene lost 4 bases and the J gene lost 3 bases, with 10 bases spanning the gap. The CDR3 runs 13 residues. CDR3 sequence: CASSRNREETQYF. The CDR3 coding sequence is TGCGCCAGCAGCCGAAACCGGGAAGAGACCCAGTACTTC. Based on the CDR3 plus reference TRBV5-1 and TRBJ2-5, the full variable domain is KAGVTQTPRYLIKTRGQQVTLSCSPISGHRSVSWYQQTPGQGLQFLFEYFSETQRNKGNFPGRFSGRQFSNSRSEMNVSTLELGDSALYLCASSRNREETQYFGPGTRLLVL.

This chain connects TRBV7-9 to TRBJ2-7; 13 positions agree with TRBD2. Germline V gives CDR1 SEHNR, CDR2 FQNEAQ (reference sequence). The length of the CDR3 is 18 residues. V lost 0 bases and J lost 4; bases outside the gene matches: 9. Here the CDR3 reads CASSLALQTSGGMYEQYF. CDR3 nucleotides: TGTGCCAGCAGCTTAGCGCTCCAGACTAGCGGGGGGATGTACGAGCAGTACTTC.

This clone appeared once. The J gene is TRBJ2-7, the V gene TRBV2, with a tentative D call TRBD1 (6 bases). There are 14 residues in the CDR3. Trimming took 9 bases from V and 3 from J, leaving 18 bases between them. Germline-derived CDR1 and CDR2 are SNHLY and FYNNEI. DNA for the CDR3: TGTGCCAGTCAACTTATAGGGACAAGCTACGAGCAGTACTTC. Protein product: CASQLIGTSYEQYF.

This chain links TRBV27 with TRBJ1-1; TRBD1 is a possible D gene (6 bases). V was clipped by 5 bases and J by 5 bases, with 12 bases between them. The CDR3 is 13 residues long. Germline values: CDR1 MNHEY, CDR2 SMNVEV (reference sequence). The CDR3 DNA sequence: TGTGCCAGCAGTCTAATAGGGGGTACTGAAGCTTTCTTT. This gives the protein CASSLIGGTEAFF.

This clone has a handful of counts. This chain connects TRBV5-8 to TRBJ2-1; no clear D gene. The V gene's germline CDR1 is SGHTS and CDR2 YDEGEE. V was clipped by 3 bases and J by 2 bases, with 12 bases between them. This CDR3 spans 15 amino acids. The CDR3 DNA reads TGTGCCAGCAGCTCATACCTCCTAGCCTACAATGAGCAGTTCTTC. It encodes CASSSYLLAYNEQFF.

This clone has a handful of counts. This chain joins TRBV7-9 and TRBJ1-1; D gene uncertain. The CDR3 extends over 12 amino acids. Germline CDR1 and CDR2: SEHNR and FQNEAQ (reference sequence). Trimming took off 5 bases at V and 5 bases at J, with 9 bases between the two ends. The chain's CDR3 is CASSATKTEAFF. CDR3 DNA sequence: TGTGCCAGCAGCGCGACTAAAACTGAAGCTTTCTTT. The full variable domain, rest sourced from reference TRBV7-9 and TRBJ1-1, is DTGVSQNPRHKITKRGQNVTFRCDPISEHNRLYWYRQTLGQGPEFLTYFQNEAQLEKSRLLSDRFSAERPKGSFSTLEIQRTEQGDSAMYLCASSATKTEAFFGQGTRLTVV.

The gene calls are TRBV29-1 and TRBJ1-4; TRBD1 might be the D (5 bases). The CDR3 consists of 15 residues. CDR1 is SQVTM and CDR2 is ANQGSEA in the germline V gene. Trimming cost V 4 bases and J 7 bases, with 19 bases left between them. This chain's CDR3 is CSVAPEGTRGEKLFF. DNA for the CDR3: TGCAGCGTTGCCCCTGAGGGGACTCGGGGTGAAAAACTGTTTTTT. The entire variable domain, with the rest obtained from reference TRBV29-1 and TRBJ1-4, is as follows: SAVISQKPSRDICQRGTSLTIQCQVDSQVTMMFWYRQQPGQSLTLIATANQGSEATYESGFVIDKFPISRPNLTFSTLTVSNMSPEDSSIYLCSVAPEGTRGEKLFFGSGTQLSVL.

The chain uses TRBV2 and TRBJ2-3, with 9 bases matching TRBD2. This CDR3 contains 11 residues. Germline V gene data show CDR1 as SNHLY and CDR2 as FYNNEI. Losses at the gene ends were 8 bases for V and 9 bases for J; bases not matched to a gene: 3. Here the CDR3 reads CASRLAATQYF. The CDR3 DNA sequence: TGTGCCAGCCGACTAGCGGCCACGCAGTATTTT.

This clone was counted between two and nine times. This chain joins TRBV6-6 and TRBJ2-7; D is perhaps TRBD2 (5 bases). This CDR3 has 11 amino acids. Per the germline V gene, CDR1 is MNHNY and CDR2 is SVGAGI (reference sequence). The germline V and J ends were trimmed by 5 bases and 8 bases, with 10 bases remaining between them. The CDR3 loop reads CASSDDYQQYV. Here the CDR3 DNA reads TGTGCCAGCAGTGATGACTATCAGCAGTACGTC.

This clone was seen a single time. The rearrangement joins TRBV9 to TRBJ2-7, with D tentatively TRBD1 (6 bases). The germline V gene has CDR1 SGDLS and CDR2 YYNGEE. V lost 0 bases to trimming and J lost 5 bases, with 12 bases between them. This CDR3 contains 14 residues. In DNA form, the CDR3 reads TGTGCCAGCAGCGTAGATGTAGGGGGAAACGAGCAGTACTTC. It encodes CASSVDVGGNEQYF.

The chain combines TRBV7-2 with TRBJ1-1, with 7 nucleotides matching TRBD1. Trimming cost V 0 bases and J 4 bases; bases outside gene matches: 20. The CDR3 is made up of 20 amino acids. The V gene's germline CDR1 is SGHTA and CDR2 FQGNSA. The DNA for the CDR3 is TGTGCCAGCAGCTTAGCGACTCTGGGAGAGCCAGGGGGAAGGAGCACTGAAGCTTTCTTT. Translated, it gives CASSLATLGEPGGRSTEAFF.

This clone was found once. This chain links TRBV5-5 with TRBJ1-4, with 8 bases identical to TRBD1. This CDR3 has 14 amino acids. Germline CDR1 is SGHKS and CDR2 is YYEKEE (reference sequence). The V and J ends lost 4 bases and 8 bases, in that order; junction bases with no gene match: 7. The DNA for the CDR3 is TGTGCCAGCAGCCCAGGGGGCCCGGACGAAAAACTGTTTTTT. It specifies CASSPGGPDEKLFF.

This clone ranks as medium-sized (0.01 to 0.1%). The chain is built from TRBV19 and TRBJ1-1; 8 bases map to TRBD1. Germline values: CDR1 LNHDA, CDR2 SQIVND (reference sequence). V was clipped by 5 bases and J by 1 base; unmatched bases: 12. The CDR3 runs to 17 residues. The CDR3: CASSVRLTGGRNTEAFF. In DNA, the CDR3 is TGTGCCAGTAGTGTCAGACTCACAGGGGGGAGGAACACTGAAGCTTTCTTT. Supplemented by reference TRBV19 and TRBJ1-1, the full variable domain reads DGGITQSPKYLFRKEGQNVTLSCEQNLNHDAMYWYRQDPGQGLRLIYYSQIVNDFQKGDIAEGYSVSREKKESFPLTVTSAQKNPTAFYLCASSVRLTGGRNTEAFFGQGTRLTVV.

CDR3 sequence reads: CASSDRQGRNTGELFF. The CDR3 coding sequence is TGTGCCAGCAGTGACCGGCAGGGCCGAAACACCGGGGAGCTGTTTTTT. The chain recombines TRBV6-1 with TRBJ2-2, with D tentatively TRBD1 (5 bases). V gave up 3 bases and J gave up 2 bases, with 13 bases separating them. The CDR3 consists of 16 residues. Germline V CDR1 and CDR2: MNHNS, SASEGT.

Comments on this clone: Germline and junction disagree at one end, which may indicate a read error. The chain carries TRBV4-3 and TRBJ2-5; 13 bases are shared with TRBD2. This CDR3 is built from 14 residues. Germline loops: CDR1 LGHNA, CDR2 YSLEER. CDR3 nucleotide sequence: TGCGCCAGCAGCCAAGACCAGACTAGCGGGGGGAAAGACTTC. This sequence encodes CASSQDQTSGGKDF.

The chain joins TRBV6-1 to TRBJ2-5, with 9 bases aligning to TRBD2. Trimming cost V 8 bases and J 4 bases; bases outside gene matches: 8. The CDR3 sequence is 14 residues long. Germline CDR1 is MNHNS and CDR2 is SASEGT. Written as DNA, the CDR3 is TGTGCCAGCGGTGGGGGACTAGCCGGAGAGACCCAGTACTTC. Translation gives CASGGGLAGETQYF.

The chain has TRBV27 and TRBJ2-2; D is ambiguous. The V gene lost 6 bases and the J gene lost 4 bases, with 12 bases spanning the gap. The CDR3 totals 14 residues. Germline lookup yields CDR1 MNHEY and CDR2 SMNVEV (reference sequence). CDR3 DNA sequence: TGTGCCAGCAGCTTCGGTGCCGCCACCGGGGAGCTGTTTTTT. Protein sequence: CASSFGAATGELFF.

The rearrangement links TRBV5-1 to TRBJ2-5, with TRBD2 matching over 14 bases. The V and J ends lost 4 bases and 2 bases, in that order; junction bases with no gene match: 10. CDR3 length: 18 amino acids. Per the germline V gene, CDR1 is SGHRS and CDR2 is YFSETQ. CDR3 nucleotide sequence: TGCGCCAGCAGCGCCGGAGGGACTAGCGGGGGAGAACAAGAGACCCAGTACTTC. It codes for CASSAGGTSGGEQETQYF.

This clone has more than one count but fewer than ten. CDR3 nucleotides: TGTGCCAGCAGCCCCCGGGACACCAGGCCCTATGGCTACACCTTC. Translating gives CASSPRDTRPYGYTF. V usage is TRBV5-4 and J usage is TRBJ1-2; TRBD1 is a possible D gene (6 bases). Germline loops: CDR1 SGHNT, CDR2 YYREEE (reference sequence). The V and J ends lost 4 bases and 4 bases respectively, with 17 bases between them. CDR3 length equals 15 residues.

This clone was observed a single time. CDR3 residues: CASSLKEAEQYF. In nucleotides, the CDR3 is TGTGCCAGCAGCTTGAAAGAGGCCGAGCAGTACTTC. V and J are TRBV7-6 and TRBJ2-5, with no clear D. The end of the DNA fits TRBJ2-7 better, so the J call may be wrong. This CDR3 comprises 12 residues. From germline, CDR1 is SGHVS and CDR2 FNYEAQ.

The V call is TRBV27, the J call TRBJ2-7; D might be TRBD2 (6 bases). Germline V gives CDR1 MNHEY, CDR2 SMNVEV (reference sequence). The V and J ends lost 5 bases and 0 bases respectively, with 17 bases between them. This CDR3 region has 16 residues. CDR3 nucleotides: TGTGCCAGCAGTAGTGATGGTGACGGGAGCTCCTACGAGCAGTACTTC. This translates into CASSSDGDGSSYEQYF.

The chain has TRBV5-1 and TRBJ2-5; 7 nucleotides align to TRBD1. V was pared by 4 bases and J by 3 bases, with 12 bases of the junction left unmatched. Germline assignment: CDR1 SGHRS and CDR2 YFSETQ. The CDR3 has 16 residues. CDR3 loop: CASSPSTGYGEETQYF. DNA of the CDR3: TGCGCCAGCAGCCCTTCGACAGGGTATGGCGAAGAGACCCAGTACTTC.

V gene TRBV9 combines with J gene TRBJ2-3, with TRBD1 as a possible D gene (5 bases). V gave up 0 bases and J gave up 1 base, with 6 bases separating them. This CDR3 is built from 14 residues. Germline CDR1 is SGDLS and CDR2 is YYNGEE. The CDR3 DNA reads TGTGCCAGCAGCGTAGAAGGGGGCACAGATACGCAGTATTTT. Protein sequence: CASSVEGGTDTQYF. Together with reference TRBV9 and TRBJ2-3, the CDR3 gives the full variable domain: DSGVTQTPKHLITATGQRVTLRCSPRSGDLSVYWYQQSLDQGLQFLIQYYNGEERAKGNILERFSAQQFPDLHSELNLSSLELGDSALYFCASSVEGGTDTQYFGPGTRLTVL.